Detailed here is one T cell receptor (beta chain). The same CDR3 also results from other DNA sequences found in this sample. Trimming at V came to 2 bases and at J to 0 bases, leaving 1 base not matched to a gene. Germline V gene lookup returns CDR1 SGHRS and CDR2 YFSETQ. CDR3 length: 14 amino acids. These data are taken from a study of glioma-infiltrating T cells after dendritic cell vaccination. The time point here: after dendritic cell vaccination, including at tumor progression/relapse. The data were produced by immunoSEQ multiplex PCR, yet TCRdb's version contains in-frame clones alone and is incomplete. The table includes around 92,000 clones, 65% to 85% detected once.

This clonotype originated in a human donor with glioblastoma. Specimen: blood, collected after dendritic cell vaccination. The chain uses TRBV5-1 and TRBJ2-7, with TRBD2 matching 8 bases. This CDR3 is CASSLTSGSYEQYF. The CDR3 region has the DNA TGCGCCAGCAGCTTAACTAGCGGCTCCTACGAGCAGTACTTC.